This paragraph covers one T cell receptor beta chain sequence. The CDR3 loop spans 17 amino acids. The V and J ends lost 0 bases and 5 bases respectively, with 19 bases between them. Germline CDR1 is LGHNA and CDR2 is YNFKEQ. These data originate in a study of blood T cell repertoires in COVID-19. The repertoire was sequenced with immunoSEQ multiplex PCR; TCRdb's copy has only in-frame clones and lacks some. The sample contains about 270,000 clones, approximately 86% of which appear only once. Sequenced: peripheral blood. V is TRBV4-2 and J is TRBJ2-5; tentative D call: TRBD2 (6 bases). The clonotype was recovered from a man aged 40-49 years with active or convalescent COVID-19. Here the CDR3 DNA reads TGTGCCAGCAGCCAAGAAGTCTCCCGGGGAGGTACGGAGACCCAGTACTTC. This encodes CASSQEVSRGGTETQYF.